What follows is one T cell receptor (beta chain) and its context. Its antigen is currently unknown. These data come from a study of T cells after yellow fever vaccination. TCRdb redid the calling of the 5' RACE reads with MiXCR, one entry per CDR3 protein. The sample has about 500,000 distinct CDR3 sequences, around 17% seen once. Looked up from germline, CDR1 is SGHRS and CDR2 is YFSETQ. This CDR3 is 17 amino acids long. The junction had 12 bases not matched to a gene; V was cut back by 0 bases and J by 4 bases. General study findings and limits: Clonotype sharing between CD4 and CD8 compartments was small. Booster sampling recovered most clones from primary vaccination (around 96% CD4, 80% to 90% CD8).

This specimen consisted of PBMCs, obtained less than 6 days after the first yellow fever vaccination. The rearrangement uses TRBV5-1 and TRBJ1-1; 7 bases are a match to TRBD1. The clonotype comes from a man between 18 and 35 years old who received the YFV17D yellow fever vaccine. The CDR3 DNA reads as TGCGCCAGCAGCTTGGGACAGGGAGGTCGGTATGGCACTGAAGCTTTCTTT. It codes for CASSLGQGGRYGTEAFF.